This is a list of T cell receptor beta chains from one sample in a study of blood T cell repertoires in COVID-19. Libraries were prepared by immunoSEQ multiplex PCR; TCRdb keeps only in-frame clonotypes and omits some of them. The sample lists over 250,000 clones; roughly nine tenths were seen once. The sequenced sample consisted of PBMCs or T cells enriched from blood (not recorded which). The receptors derive from a young woman who had recovered from COVID-19. Both conserved end residues are part of each CDR3. D genes are given only for firm matches.

>15|TRBV10-3|TRBJ2-1|TRBD1
CAISESGQTTGEQFF
TGTGCCATCAGTGAGTCGGGACAGACTACAGGTGAGCAGTTCTTC
>14|TRBV5-1|TRBJ1-2|NA
CASSFFMRDYGYTF
TGCGCCAGCAGCTTTTTCATGAGGGACTATGGCTACACCTTC
>15|TRBV19|TRBJ2-1|TRBD1
CASSFQQGSYNEQFF
TGTGCCAGTAGTTTTCAACAGGGGTCCTACAATGAGCAGTTCTTC
>14|TRBV6-5|TRBJ1-2|TRBD1
CASKFQGEGYGYTF
TGTGCCAGCAAATTTCAGGGGGAAGGCTATGGCTACACCTTC
>13|TRBV6-5|TRBJ1-2|TRBD1
CASSTRQGHGYTF
TGTGCCAGCAGCACTCGACAGGGGCATGGCTACACCTTC
>13|TRBV19|TRBJ1-1|NA
CASTSGGTPEAFF
TGTGCCAGTACCTCCGGGGGGACTCCTGAAGCTTTCTTT
>12|TRBV4-1|TRBJ1-2|NA
CASSQVRGGYTF
TGCGCCAGCAGCCAAGTAAGGGGGGGCTACACCTTC
>16|TRBV28|TRBJ2-1|TRBD1
CASSFSHRGTYNEQFF
TGTGCCAGCAGTTTCTCCCACAGGGGTACCTACAATGAGCAGTTCTTC
>13|TRBV5-1|TRBJ1-1|NA
CASSLATNTEAFF
TGCGCCAGCAGCTTGGCTACTAACACTGAAGCTTTCTTT
>11|TRBV20-1|TRBJ2-7|NA
CSARDSYEQYF
TGCAGTGCTAGAGATAGTTACGAGCAGTACTTC
>15|TRBV7-2|TRBJ2-2|TRBD1
CASSLGDRGAGELFF
TGTGCCAGCAGTCTCGGCGACAGGGGAGCCGGGGAGCTGTTTTTT
>16|TRBV9|TRBJ1-2|TRBD1
CASSATTGGLRYGYTF
TGTGCCAGCAGCGCCACTACAGGGGGCTTGCGATATGGCTACACCTTC
>14|TRBV25-1|TRBJ1-4|NA
CASNGIGVNEKLFF
TGTGCCAGCAACGGGATCGGGGTTAATGAAAAACTGTTTTTT
>15|TRBV6-1|TRBJ2-7|TRBD2
CASSLTSGASYEQYF
TGTGCCAGCAGCCTGACTAGCGGGGCTTCCTACGAGCAGTACTTC
>14|TRBV9|TRBJ1-2|TRBD1
CASSVGTGDYGYTF
TGTGCCAGCAGCGTAGGGACAGGGGACTATGGCTACACCTTC
>11|TRBV30|TRBJ2-5|NA
CAWSGKETQYF
TGTGCCTGGAGTGGTAAAGAGACCCAGTACTTC
>16|TRBV12-5|TRBJ2-3|NA
CASGFFLGGRTDTQYF
TGTGCTAGTGGTTTCTTCTTAGGTGGGCGCACAGATACGCAGTATTTT
>16|TRBV7-6|TRBJ2-1|TRBD2
CASSRLTSGGYNEQFF
TGTGCCAGCAGCCGACTTACTAGCGGGGGGTACAATGAGCAGTTCTTC
>15|TRBV7-9|TRBJ1-2|NA
CASSPGGPSNYGYTF
TGTGCCAGCAGCCCGGGGGGGCCGTCTAACTATGGCTACACCTTC
>14|TRBV2|TRBJ1-2|NA
CASTELGGNYGYTF
TGTGCCAGCACCGAACTCGGAGGGAACTATGGCTACACCTTC
>13|TRBV19|TRBJ1-5|TRBD1
CASPDRRNQPQHF
TGTGCCAGTCCGGACAGGCGAAATCAGCCCCAGCATTTT
>15|TRBV18|TRBJ1-6|TRBD1
CASSPSIQGYSPLHF
TGTGCCAGCTCACCATCAATACAGGGGTATTCACCCCTCCACTTT